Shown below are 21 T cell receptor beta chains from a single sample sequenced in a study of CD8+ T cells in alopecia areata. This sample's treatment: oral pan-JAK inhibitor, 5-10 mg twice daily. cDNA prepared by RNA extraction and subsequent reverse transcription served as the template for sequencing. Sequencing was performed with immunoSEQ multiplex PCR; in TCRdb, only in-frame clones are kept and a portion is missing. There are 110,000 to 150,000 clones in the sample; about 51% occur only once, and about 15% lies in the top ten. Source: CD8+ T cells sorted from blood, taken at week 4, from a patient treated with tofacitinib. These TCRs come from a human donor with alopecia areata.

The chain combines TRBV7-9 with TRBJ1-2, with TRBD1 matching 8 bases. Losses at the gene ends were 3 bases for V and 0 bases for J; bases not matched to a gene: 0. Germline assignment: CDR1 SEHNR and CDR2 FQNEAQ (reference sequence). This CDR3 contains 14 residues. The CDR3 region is CASSLDRANYGYTF. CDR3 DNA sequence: TGTGCCAGCAGCTTGGACAGGGCTAACTATGGCTACACCTTC.

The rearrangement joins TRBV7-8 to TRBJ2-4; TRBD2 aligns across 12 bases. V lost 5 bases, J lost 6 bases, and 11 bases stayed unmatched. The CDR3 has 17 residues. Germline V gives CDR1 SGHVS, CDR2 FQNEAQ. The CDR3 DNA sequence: TGTGCCAGCAGCGGACGACTAGCGGGGGCCCCCGGAAACATTCAGTACTTC. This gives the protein CASSGRLAGAPGNIQYF.

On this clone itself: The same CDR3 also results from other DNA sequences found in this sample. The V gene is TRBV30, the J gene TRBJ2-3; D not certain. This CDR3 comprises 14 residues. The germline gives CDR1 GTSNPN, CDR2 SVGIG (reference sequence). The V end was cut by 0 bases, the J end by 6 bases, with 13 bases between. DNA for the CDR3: TGTGCCTGGAGTGTACCCTGGGGTCCCGATACGCAGTATTTT. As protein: CAWSVPWGPDTQYF.

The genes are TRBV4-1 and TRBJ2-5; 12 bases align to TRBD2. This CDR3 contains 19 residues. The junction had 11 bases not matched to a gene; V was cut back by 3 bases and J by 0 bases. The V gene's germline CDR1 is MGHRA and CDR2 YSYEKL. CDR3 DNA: TGCGCCAGCAGCCATCTCTCTAGCGGGGGGGCCCTTTACCAAGAGACCCAGTACTTC. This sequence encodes CASSHLSSGGALYQETQYF.

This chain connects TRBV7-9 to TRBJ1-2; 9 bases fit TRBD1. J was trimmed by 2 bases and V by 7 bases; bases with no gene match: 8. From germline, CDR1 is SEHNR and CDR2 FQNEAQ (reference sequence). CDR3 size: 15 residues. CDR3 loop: CASTLLDRGNYGYTF. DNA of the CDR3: TGTGCCAGCACCCTGCTGGACAGGGGAAACTATGGCTACACCTTC. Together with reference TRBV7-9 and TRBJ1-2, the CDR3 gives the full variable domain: DTGVSQNPRHKITKRGQNVTFRCDPISEHNRLYWYRQTLGQGPEFLTYFQNEAQLEKSRLLSDRFSAERPKGSFSTLEIQRTEQGDSAMYLCASTLLDRGNYGYTFGSGTRLTVV.

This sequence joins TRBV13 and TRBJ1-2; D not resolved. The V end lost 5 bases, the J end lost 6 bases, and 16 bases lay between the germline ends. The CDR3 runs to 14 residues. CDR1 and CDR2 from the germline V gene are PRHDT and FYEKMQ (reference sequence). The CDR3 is CASSPSLDDNGYTF. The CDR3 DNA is TGTGCCAGCAGCCCGAGCCTGGACGACAATGGCTACACCTTC.

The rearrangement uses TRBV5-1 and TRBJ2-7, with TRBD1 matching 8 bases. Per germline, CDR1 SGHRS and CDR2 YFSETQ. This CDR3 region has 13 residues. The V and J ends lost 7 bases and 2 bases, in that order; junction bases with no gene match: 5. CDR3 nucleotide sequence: TGCGCCAGCGGACGGACAGGGCCCTACGAGCAGTACTTC. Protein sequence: CASGRTGPYEQYF.

The CDR3 sequence: CASRPPAQTDTQYF. In DNA form, the CDR3 reads TGTGCCAGCAGACCCCCTGCCCAGACAGATACGCAGTATTTT. The chain employs TRBV27 and TRBJ2-3; D not certain. Germline V gives CDR1 MNHEY, CDR2 SMNVEV (reference sequence). Trimming removed 6 bases at V and 3 bases at J, with 13 bases between. The CDR3 length is 14 residues.

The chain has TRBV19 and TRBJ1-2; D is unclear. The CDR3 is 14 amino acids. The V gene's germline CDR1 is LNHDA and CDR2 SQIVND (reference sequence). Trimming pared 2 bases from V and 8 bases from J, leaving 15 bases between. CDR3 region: CASSINPEARGYTF. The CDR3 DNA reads TGTGCCAGTAGTATAAATCCGGAGGCGAGGGGCTACACCTTC. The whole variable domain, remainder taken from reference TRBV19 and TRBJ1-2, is DGGITQSPKYLFRKEGQNVTLSCEQNLNHDAMYWYRQDPGQGLRLIYYSQIVNDFQKGDIAEGYSVSREKKESFPLTVTSAQKNPTAFYLCASSINPEARGYTFGSGTRLTVV.

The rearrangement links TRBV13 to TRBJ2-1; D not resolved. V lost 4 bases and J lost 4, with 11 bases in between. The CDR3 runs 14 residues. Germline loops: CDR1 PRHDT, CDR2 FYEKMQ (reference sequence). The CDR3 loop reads CASSWARQYNEQFF. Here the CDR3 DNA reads TGTGCCAGCAGCTGGGCTAGACAATACAATGAGCAGTTCTTC.

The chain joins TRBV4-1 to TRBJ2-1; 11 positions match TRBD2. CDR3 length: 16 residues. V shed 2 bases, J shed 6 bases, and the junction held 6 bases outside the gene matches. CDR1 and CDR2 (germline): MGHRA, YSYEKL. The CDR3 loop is CASSQHLAGGPNEQFF. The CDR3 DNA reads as TGCGCCAGCAGCCAACACCTAGCGGGGGGCCCCAATGAGCAGTTCTTC.

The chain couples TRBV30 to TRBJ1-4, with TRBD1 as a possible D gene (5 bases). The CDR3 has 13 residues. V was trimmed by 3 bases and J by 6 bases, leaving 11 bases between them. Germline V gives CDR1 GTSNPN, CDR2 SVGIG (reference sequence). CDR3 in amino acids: CAWRGRWDEKLFF. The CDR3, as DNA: TGTGCCTGGAGGGGGCGATGGGATGAAAAACTGTTTTTT.

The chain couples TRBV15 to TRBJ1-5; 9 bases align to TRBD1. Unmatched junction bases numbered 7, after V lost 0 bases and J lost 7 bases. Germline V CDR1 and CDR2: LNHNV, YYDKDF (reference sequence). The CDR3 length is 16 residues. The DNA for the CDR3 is TGTGCCACCAGCAGAGATTACAGGGGGCCGGGGCAGCCCCAGCATTTT. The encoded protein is CATSRDYRGPGQPQHF.

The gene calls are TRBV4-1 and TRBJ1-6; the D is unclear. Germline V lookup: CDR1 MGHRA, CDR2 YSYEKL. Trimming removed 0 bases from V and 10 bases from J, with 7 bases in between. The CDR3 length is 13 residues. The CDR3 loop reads CASSQDPPSPLHF. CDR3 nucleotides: TGCGCCAGCAGCCAAGACCCCCCGTCACCCCTCCACTTT.

CDR3 loop: CSAEDGSFLNEQFF. In DNA, the CDR3 is TGCAGCGCCGAGGATGGTAGCTTCTTAAATGAGCAGTTCTTC. The chain links TRBV29-1 to TRBJ2-1; no firm D call. The germline V gene has CDR1 SQVTM and CDR2 ANQGSEA. V was shortened by 7 bases and J by 7 bases, with 20 bases between the two germline ends. The CDR3 is 14 residues long.

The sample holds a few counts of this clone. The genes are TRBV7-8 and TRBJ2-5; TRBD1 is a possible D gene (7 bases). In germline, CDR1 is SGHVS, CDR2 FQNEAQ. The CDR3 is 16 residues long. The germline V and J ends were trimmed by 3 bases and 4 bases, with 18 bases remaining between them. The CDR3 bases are TGTGCCAGCAGCTTGGCTGATACAGGGGAGGTAGAGACCCAGTACTTC. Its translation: CASSLADTGEVETQYF.

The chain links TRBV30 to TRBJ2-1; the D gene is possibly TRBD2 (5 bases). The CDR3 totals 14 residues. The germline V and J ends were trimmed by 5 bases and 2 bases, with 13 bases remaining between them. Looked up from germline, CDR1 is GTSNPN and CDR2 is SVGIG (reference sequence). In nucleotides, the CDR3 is TGTGCCTGGTCCTCGAGCGGACCCTACAATGAGCAGTTCTTC. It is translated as CAWSSSGPYNEQFF.

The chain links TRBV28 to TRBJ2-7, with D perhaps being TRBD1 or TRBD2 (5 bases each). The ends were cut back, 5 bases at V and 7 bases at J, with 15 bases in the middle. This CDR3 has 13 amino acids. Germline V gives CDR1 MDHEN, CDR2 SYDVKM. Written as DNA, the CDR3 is TGTGCCAGCAGTCCGGGACGGGCTTCTGAGCAGTACTTC. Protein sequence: CASSPGRASEQYF.

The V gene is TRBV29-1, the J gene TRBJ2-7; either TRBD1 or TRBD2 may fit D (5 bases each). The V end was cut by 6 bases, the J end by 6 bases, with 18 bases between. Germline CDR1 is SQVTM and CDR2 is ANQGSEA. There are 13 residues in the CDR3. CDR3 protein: CSVLGTGLGEQYF. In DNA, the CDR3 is TGCAGCGTACTAGGGACGGGGCTGGGCGAGCAGTACTTC.

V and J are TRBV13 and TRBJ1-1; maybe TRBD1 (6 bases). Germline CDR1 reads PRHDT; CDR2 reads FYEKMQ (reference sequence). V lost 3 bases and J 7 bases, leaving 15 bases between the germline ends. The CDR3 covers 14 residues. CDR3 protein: CASSFVGAGNEAFF. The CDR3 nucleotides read TGTGCCAGCAGCTTTGTGGGGGCGGGGAATGAAGCTTTCTTT.

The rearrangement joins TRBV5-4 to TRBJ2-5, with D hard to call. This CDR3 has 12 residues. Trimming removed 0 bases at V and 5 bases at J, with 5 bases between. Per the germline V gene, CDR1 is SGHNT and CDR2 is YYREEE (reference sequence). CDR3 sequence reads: CASSLVGETQYF. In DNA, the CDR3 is TGTGCCAGCAGCTTGGTTGGGGAGACCCAGTACTTC.